This T cell receptor beta chain was profiled in a study of patients and donors after allogeneic stem cell transplantation. With V trimmed by 5 bases and J by 8 bases, 15 bases remained unmatched. The germline CDR1 and CDR2 sequences are LGHNA and YSLEER. This CDR3 has 17 residues. This clonotype occurred once. One entry per CDR3 protein results from TCRdb running MiXCR on the RT-PCR reads. This repertoire shows 95,000 to 120,000 distinct CDR3 sequences, less than 45% found once; its top ten account for more than 25%. This clonotype was obtained from a human donor who was either an allogeneic HSCT recipient or a stem cell or donor lymphocyte infusion donor (not recorded which). It is not recorded whose cells these are; they may come from a transplant donor. The chain joins TRBV4-3 to TRBJ2-1; TRBD2 matches at 10 bases. Sequencing was performed on blood, either unsorted or a sorted T cell fraction (not recorded which). For the CDR3, the DNA is TGCGCCAGCAGCAAGTTACAATTAGCGGGAGGAGGGGATGAGCAGTTCTTC. This gives the protein CASSKLQLAGGGDEQFF.